The rows below give T cell receptor beta chains drawn from one sample of a study of blood T cells in healthy people across ages. TCRdb reanalysed the 5' RACE reads using MiXCR and keeps one entry per CDR3 protein. In the table there are roughly 1,500,000 distinct CDR3 sequences, about 31% of which are singletons. Sequenced input: blood. Every receptor here comes from a woman in her twenties or thirties in good health. Each CDR3 is given with its conserved first and last residue. The size of a clone is reported for some rows only, either as once, few or many, or as a class for expanded clones.

TRBJ2-5 - TRBV27 CASKSPTGGETQYF
TRBJ2-1 few TRBV12-5 CASGSRSGLGYNEQFF
TRBJ1-4 - TRBV29-1 CSFPLYRGPSTNEKLFF
TRBJ2-1 - TRBV7-2 CASSPETGGKQFF
TRBJ1-6 few TRBV5-1 CASSTGTVSSYNSPLHF
TRBJ1-6 many TRBV6-6 CASSLRALSSYNSPLHF
- - TRBV5-5 CASSLDGRPSGTQYF
TRBJ2-1 few TRBV5-1 CASSASTGGSYEQFF
TRBJ1-1 - TRBV12-3/TRBV12-4 CANSLVTEAFF
TRBJ2-1 many TRBV4-1 CASSHPGTGDNEQFF
TRBJ2-5 few TRBV6-2/TRBV6-3 CASTLTSGTWETQYF